This note documents a single T cell receptor (beta chain) sequence. From the RT-PCR reads, TCRdb called clonotypes with MiXCR, one entry per CDR3 protein. Of about 700,000 distinct CDR3 sequences in the sample, 14% were seen once. CDR1 MNHEY and CDR2 SVGAGI come from the germline V gene. The CDR3 runs 15 residues. V lost 4 bases, J lost 4 bases, and 14 bases lay in between. Input material: memory CD4+ T cells from blood. The J gene is TRBJ1-5, the V gene TRBV6-5; tentatively, D is TRBD1 (5 bases). This TCR derives from a female donor in good health, serving as a healthy control. The CDR3 protein is CASSSSGTANQPQHF. The CDR3 DNA is TGTGCCAGCAGTTCCTCGGGGACGGCTAATCAGCCCCAGCATTTT.